This TCR beta chain was documented in a study of blood T cell repertoires in COVID-19. Overall study: Acute-phase and convalescent COVID-19 samples originated in the United States, Italy and Spain. Sources were T cells, B-cell-depleted T cells, or PBMCs; the material itself was cDNA or gDNA.

This CDR3 is built from 16 residues. V lost 2 bases, J lost 0 bases, and 11 bases lay in between. Per germline, CDR1 LNHDA and CDR2 SQIVND (reference sequence). Original processing notes: Reference gene primer amplification gave nucleated cell count estimates. Assay used: immunoSEQ multiplex PCR; TCRdb lists only in-frame clones, some missing. V and J calls and clone size are those listed in that table; D and trimming were worked out from the DNA. The top ten hold roughly 30% of the sample, which has tens of thousands of clones, about 74% seen once. What was sequenced was peripheral blood. V is TRBV19 and J is TRBJ2-1; tentatively, D is TRBD2 (6 bases). This receptor was obtained from an elderly woman with acute or convalescent COVID-19. Written as DNA, the CDR3 is TGTGCCAGTAGTATAAGAGGGAGGCCCTCCTACAATGAGCAGTTCTTC. As protein: CASSIRGRPSYNEQFF.